This TCR beta chain was sequenced for a study of T cells in Graves' hyperthyroidism and ophthalmopathy. Study-wide results and caveats: The blood repertoire included most of the expanded thyroid clonotypes above 0.001.

TCR beta CDR3 regions were amplified from RNA. Primed by the HTBI set, a first-round RT-PCR was run on the TCR CDR3. TCRdb re-derived calls from the multiplex PCR reads in MiXCR, one entry per CDR3 protein. The sample has a few hundred thousand distinct CDR3 sequences, approximately 19% seen once. The table lists this clonotype with many counts. Its cognate antigen is unknown. Deletions cut 2 bases from V and 5 bases from J, with 7 bases between. There are 13 residues in the CDR3. From germline, CDR1 is SNHLY and CDR2 FYNNEI. Stability of Graves' hyperthyroidism was defined as absent ophthalmopathy progression within 18 months.

The TCR comes from a young woman with Graves' hyperthyroidism. V is TRBV2 and J is TRBJ1-5; unclear D gene. Sequenced input: blood. The chain's CDR3 is CASSENEDQPQHF. CDR3 nucleotide sequence: TGTGCCAGCAGTGAAAACGAGGATCAGCCCCAGCATTTT.